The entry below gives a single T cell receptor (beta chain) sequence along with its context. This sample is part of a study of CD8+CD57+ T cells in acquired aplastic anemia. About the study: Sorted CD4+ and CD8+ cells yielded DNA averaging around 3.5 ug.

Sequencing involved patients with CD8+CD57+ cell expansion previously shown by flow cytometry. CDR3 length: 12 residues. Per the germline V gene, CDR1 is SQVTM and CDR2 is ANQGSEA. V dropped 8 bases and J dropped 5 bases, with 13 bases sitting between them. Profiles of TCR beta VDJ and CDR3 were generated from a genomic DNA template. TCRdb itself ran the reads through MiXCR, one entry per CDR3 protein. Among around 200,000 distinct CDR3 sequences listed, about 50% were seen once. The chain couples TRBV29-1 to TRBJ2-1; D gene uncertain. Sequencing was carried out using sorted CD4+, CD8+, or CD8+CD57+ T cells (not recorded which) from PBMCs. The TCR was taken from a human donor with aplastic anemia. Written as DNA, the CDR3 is TGCAGCTTTGCCATGTCCGACAATGAGCAGTTCTTC. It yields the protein CSFAMSDNEQFF.